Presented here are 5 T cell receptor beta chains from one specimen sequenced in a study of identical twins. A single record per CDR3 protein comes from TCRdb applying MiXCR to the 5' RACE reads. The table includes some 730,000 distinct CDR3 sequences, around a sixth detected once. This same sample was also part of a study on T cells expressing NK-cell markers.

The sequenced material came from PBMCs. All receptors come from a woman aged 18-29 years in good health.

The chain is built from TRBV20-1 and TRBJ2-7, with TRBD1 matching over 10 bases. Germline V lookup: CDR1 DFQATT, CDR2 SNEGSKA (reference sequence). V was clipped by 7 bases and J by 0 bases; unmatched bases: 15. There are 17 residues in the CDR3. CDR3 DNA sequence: TGCAGTGTGGGCGGGAGGCCGGGACAGGGGCTCTCCTACGAGCAGTACTTC. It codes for CSVGGRPGQGLSYEQYF.

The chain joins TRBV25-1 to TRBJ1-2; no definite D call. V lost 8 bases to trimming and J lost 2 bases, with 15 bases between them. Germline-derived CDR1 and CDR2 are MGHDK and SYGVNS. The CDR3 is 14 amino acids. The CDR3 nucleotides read TGTGCCAGCCTACCCTTCGACTTAAACTATGGCTACACCTTC. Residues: CASLPFDLNYGYTF.

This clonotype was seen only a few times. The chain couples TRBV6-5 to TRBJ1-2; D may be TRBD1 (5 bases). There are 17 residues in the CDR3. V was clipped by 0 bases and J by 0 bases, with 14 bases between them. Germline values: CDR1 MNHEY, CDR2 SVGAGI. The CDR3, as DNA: TGTGCCAGCAGTTACTCGACCCAGGGCTCGTCTAACTATGGCTACACCTTC. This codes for CASSYSTQGSSNYGYTF.

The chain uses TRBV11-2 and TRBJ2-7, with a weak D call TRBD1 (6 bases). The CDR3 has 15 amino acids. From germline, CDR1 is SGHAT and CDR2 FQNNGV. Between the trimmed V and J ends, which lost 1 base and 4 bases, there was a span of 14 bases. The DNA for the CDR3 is TGTGCCAGCAGCTTAGCCCCGGGAACAGGGTACGAGCAGTACTTC. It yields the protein CASSLAPGTGYEQYF.

The DNA of the CDR3 is TGTGCCAGCAGTACGGACAGGGGAGTTTACAATGAGCAGTTCTTC. Translating gives CASSTDRGVYNEQFF. The chain combines TRBV6-1 with TRBJ2-1; 9 bases agree with TRBD1. Losses at the gene ends were 5 bases for V and 4 bases for J; bases not matched to a gene: 6. In germline, CDR1 is MNHNS, CDR2 SASEGT. The CDR3 covers 15 residues.